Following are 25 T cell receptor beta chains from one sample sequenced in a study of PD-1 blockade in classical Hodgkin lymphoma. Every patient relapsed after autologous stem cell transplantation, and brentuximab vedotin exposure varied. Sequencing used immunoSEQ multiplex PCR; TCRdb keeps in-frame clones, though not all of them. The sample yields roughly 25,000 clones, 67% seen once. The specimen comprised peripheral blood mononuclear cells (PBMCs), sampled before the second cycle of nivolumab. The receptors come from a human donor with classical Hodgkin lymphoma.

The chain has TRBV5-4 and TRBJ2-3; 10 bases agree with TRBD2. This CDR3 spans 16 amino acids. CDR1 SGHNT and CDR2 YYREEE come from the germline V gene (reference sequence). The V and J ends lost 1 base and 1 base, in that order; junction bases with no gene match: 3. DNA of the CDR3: TGTGCCAGCAGCTTGAGACTAGCGGGCGGCACAGATACGCAGTATTTT. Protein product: CASSLRLAGGTDTQYF.

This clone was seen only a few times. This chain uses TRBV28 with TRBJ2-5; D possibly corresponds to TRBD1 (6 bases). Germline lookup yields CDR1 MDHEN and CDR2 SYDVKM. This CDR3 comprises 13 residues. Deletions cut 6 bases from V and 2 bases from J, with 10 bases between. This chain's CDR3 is CASSLGGQETQYF. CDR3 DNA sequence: TGTGCCAGCAGCTTAGGGGGACAAGAGACCCAGTACTTC.

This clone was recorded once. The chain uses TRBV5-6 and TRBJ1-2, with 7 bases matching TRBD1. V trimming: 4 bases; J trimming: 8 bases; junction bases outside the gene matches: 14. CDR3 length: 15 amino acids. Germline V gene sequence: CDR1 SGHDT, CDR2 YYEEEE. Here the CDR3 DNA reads TGTGCCAGCAGCATTCTAGGGGACAGAGGACGCGGCTACACCTTC. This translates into CASSILGDRGRGYTF.

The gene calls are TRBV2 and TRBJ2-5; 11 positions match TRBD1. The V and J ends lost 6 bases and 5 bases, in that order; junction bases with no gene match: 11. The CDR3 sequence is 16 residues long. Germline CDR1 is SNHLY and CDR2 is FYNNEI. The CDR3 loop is CASRPGTGGWGETQYF. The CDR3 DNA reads TGTGCCAGCAGGCCCGGGACAGGGGGTTGGGGGGAGACCCAGTACTTC. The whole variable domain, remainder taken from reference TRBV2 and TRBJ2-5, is EPEVTQTPSHQVTQMGQEVILRCVPISNHLYFYWYRQILGQKVEFLVSFYNNEISEKSEIFDDQFSVERPDGSNFTLKIRSTKLEDSAMYFCASRPGTGGWGETQYFGPGTRLLVL.

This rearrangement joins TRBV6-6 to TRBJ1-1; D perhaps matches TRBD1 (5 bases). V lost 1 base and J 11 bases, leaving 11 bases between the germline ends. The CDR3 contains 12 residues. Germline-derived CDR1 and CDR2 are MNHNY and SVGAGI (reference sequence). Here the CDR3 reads CASSYLGERAFF. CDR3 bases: TGTGCCAGCAGTTACTTGGGGGAAAGGGCTTTCTTT.

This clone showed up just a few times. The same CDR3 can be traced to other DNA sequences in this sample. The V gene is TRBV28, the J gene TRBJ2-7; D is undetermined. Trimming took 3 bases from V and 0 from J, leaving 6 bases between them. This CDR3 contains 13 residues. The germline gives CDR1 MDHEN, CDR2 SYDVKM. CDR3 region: CASSLGGSYEQYF. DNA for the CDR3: TGTGCCAGCAGTTTGGGCGGCTCCTACGAGCAGTACTTC.

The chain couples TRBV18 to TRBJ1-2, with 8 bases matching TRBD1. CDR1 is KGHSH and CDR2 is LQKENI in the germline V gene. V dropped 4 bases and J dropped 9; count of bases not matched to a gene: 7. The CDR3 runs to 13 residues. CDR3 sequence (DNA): TGTGCCAGCTCACAGGGTCAGGGGGCAAGCTACACCTTC. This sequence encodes CASSQGQGASYTF.

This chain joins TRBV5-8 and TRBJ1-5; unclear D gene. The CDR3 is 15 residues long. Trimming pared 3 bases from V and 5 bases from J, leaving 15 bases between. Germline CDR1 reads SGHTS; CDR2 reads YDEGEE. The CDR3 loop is CASSYGWEAYQPQHF. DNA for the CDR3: TGTGCCAGCAGCTACGGGTGGGAGGCTTATCAGCCCCAGCATTTT.

In DNA form, the CDR3 reads TGTGCCAGCAGACGGACAGGGTTAGGTCAGCCCCAGCATTTT. Translated: CASRRTGLGQPQHF. V usage is TRBV28 and J usage is TRBJ1-5, with 8 nucleotides matching TRBD1. Per the germline V gene, CDR1 is MDHEN and CDR2 is SYDVKM. V trimming: 6 bases; J trimming: 6 bases; junction bases outside the gene matches: 7. The CDR3 consists of 14 residues.

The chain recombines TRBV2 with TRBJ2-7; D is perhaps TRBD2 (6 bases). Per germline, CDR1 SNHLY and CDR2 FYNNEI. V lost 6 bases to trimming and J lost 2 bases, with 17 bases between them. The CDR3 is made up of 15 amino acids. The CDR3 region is CASSGLGTPTYEQYF. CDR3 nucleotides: TGTGCCAGCAGCGGGCTCGGGACTCCGACCTACGAGCAGTACTTC.

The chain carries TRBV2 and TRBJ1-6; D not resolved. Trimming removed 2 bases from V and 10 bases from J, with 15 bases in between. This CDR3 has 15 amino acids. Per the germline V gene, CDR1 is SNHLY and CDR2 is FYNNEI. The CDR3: CASSELLPLKSPLHF. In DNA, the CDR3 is TGTGCCAGCAGTGAACTGTTGCCCCTAAAATCACCCCTCCACTTT.

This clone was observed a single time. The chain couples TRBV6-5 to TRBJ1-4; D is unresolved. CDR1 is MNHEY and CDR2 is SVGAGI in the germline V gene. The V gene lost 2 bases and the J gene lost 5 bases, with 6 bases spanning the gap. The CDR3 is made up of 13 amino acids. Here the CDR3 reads CASSYRENEKLFF. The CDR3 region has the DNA TGTGCCAGCAGTTACAGGGAAAATGAAAAACTGTTTTTT.

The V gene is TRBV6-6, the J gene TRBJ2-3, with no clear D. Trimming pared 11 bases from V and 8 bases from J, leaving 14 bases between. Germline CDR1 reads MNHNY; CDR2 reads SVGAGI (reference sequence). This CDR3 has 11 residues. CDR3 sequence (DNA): TGTGCCTGCCGAGGATCCGGTACGCAGTATTTT. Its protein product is CACRGSGTQYF.

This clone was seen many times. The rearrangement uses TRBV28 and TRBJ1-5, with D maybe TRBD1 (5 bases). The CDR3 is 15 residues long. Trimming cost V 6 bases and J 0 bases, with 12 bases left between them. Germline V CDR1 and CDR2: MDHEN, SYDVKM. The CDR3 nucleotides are TGTGCCAGCAGATCCGGGACGTATAGCAATCAGCCCCAGCATTTT. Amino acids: CASRSGTYSNQPQHF.

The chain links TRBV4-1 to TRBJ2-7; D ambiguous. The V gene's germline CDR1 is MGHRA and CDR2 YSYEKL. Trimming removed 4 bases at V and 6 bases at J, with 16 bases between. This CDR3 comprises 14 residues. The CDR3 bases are TGCGCCAGCAGCCTAAGTGCGTCAGCCCGCGAGCAGTACTTC. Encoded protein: CASSLSASAREQYF.

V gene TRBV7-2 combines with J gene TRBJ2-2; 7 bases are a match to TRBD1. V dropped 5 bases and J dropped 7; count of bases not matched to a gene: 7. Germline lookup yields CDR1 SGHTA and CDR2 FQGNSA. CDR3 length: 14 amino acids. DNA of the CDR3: TGTGCCAGCAGCCTTTACAGGGGTGGCGGGGAGCTGTTTTTT. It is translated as CASSLYRGGGELFF.

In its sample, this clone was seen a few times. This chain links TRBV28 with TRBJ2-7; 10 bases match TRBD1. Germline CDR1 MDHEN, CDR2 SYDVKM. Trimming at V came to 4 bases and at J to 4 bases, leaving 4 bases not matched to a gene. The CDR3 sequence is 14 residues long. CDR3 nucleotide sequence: TGTGCCAGCAGTTCCCCGGGACAGGGGTACGAGCAGTACTTC. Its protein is CASSSPGQGYEQYF.

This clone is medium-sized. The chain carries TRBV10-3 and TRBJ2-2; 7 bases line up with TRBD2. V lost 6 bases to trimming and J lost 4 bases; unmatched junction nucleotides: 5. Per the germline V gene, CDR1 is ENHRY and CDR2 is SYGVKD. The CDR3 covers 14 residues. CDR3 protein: CAIRASGSTGELFF. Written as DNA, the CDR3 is TGTGCCATCAGGGCTAGCGGTTCCACCGGGGAGCTGTTTTTT.

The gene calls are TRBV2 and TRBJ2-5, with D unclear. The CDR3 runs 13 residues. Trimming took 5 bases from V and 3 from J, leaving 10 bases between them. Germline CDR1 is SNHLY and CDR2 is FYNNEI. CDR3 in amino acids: CASSSLREETQYF. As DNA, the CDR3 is TGTGCCAGCAGTTCTCTTCGGGAAGAGACCCAGTACTTC.

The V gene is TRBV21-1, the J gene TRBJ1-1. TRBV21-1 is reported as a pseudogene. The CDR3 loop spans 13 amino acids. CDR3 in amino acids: CASRGGKCCEAFF. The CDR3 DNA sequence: TGTGCCAGCAGAGGCGGGAAGTGCTGCGAAGCTTTCTTT.

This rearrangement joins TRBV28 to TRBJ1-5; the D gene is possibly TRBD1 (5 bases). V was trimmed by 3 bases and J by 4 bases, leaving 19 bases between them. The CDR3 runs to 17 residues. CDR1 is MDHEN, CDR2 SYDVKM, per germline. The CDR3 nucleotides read TGTGCCAGCAGTTTCTCCGCCGGGGGAAAAGGGAATCAGCCCCAGCATTTT. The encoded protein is CASSFSAGGKGNQPQHF.

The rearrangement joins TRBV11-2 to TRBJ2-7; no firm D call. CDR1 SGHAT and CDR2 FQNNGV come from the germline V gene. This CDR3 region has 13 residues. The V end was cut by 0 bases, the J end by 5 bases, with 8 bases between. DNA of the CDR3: TGTGCCAGCAGCTTAGAAGAATCTGACGAGCAGTACTTC. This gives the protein CASSLEESDEQYF.

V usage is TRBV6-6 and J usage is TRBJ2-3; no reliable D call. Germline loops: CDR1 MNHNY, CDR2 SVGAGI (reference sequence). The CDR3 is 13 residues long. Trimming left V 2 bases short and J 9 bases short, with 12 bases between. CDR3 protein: CASSYTVANTQYF. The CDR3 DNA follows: TGTGCCAGCAGTTACACTGTGGCGAACACGCAGTATTTT.

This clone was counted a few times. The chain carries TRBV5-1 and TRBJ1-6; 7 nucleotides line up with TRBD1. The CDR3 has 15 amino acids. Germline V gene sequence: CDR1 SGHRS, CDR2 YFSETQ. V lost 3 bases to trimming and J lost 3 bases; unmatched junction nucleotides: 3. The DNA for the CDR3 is TGCGCCAGCAGCTCAGGACAGGACTATAATTCACCCCTCCACTTT. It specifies CASSSGQDYNSPLHF.

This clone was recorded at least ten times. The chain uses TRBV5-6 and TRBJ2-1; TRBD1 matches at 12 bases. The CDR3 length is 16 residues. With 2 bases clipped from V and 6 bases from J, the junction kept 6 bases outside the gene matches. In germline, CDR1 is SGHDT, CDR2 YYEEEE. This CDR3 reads CASSLGTGGVGNEQFF. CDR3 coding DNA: TGTGCCAGCAGCTTAGGGACAGGGGGCGTAGGCAATGAGCAGTTCTTC.